This T cell receptor (beta chain) was recorded in a study of cytomegalovirus exposure and HLA in healthy donors. Germline V CDR1 and CDR2: LGHNA, YNFKEQ. Trimming cost V 0 bases and J 0 bases, with 16 bases left between them. The CDR3 covers 18 residues. Concerning this clone: The target antigen is unknown.

PCR primers comprised 60 Vbeta and 13 Jbeta primers. Using immunoSEQ multiplex PCR, the repertoire was profiled, and TCRdb retains in-frame clones only, with some absent. This sample carries 30,000 to 40,000 clones, more than 80% of them seen once, and the ten largest clones take roughly 10%. Broader study findings: Presence/absence analyses assumed roughly uniform sequencing depth across donors, which may not hold.

The sample comprised PBMCs. The clonotype comes from a woman between 35 and 50 years old in good health and CMV-seronegative. The gene calls are TRBV4-2 and TRBJ2-3; weak D call: TRBD1 (6 bases). The CDR3 nucleotides read TGTGCCAGCAGCCAAGAATTTACAGGGTCGGGAAGCACAGATACGCAGTATTTT. Amino acids: CASSQEFTGSGSTDTQYF.